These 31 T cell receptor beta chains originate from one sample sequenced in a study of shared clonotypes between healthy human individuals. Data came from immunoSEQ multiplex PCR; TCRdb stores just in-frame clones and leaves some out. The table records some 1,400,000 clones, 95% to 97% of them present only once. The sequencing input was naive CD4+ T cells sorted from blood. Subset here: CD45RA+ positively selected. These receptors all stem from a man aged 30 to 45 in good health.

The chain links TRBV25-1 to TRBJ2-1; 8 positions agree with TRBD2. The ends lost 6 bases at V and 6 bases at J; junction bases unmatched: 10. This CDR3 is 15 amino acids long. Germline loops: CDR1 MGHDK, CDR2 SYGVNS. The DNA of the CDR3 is TGTGCCAGCAGCCCCCGGGGGGGAAGAGGCAATGAGCAGTTCTTC. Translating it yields CASSPRGGRGNEQFF.

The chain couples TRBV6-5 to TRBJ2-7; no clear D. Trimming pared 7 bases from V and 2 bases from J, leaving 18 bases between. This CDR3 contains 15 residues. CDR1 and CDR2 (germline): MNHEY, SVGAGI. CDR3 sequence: CASKPPNGRTYEQYF. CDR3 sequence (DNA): TGTGCCAGCAAACCCCCCAACGGCAGGACCTACGAGCAGTACTTC.

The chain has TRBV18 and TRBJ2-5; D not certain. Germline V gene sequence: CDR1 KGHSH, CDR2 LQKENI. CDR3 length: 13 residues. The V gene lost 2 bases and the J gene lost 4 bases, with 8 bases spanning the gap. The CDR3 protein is CASSPVLSETQYF. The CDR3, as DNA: TGTGCCAGCTCACCAGTCCTCTCAGAGACCCAGTACTTC. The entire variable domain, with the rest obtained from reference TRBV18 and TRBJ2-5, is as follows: NAGVMQNPRHLVRRRGQEARLRCSPMKGHSHVYWYRQLPEEGLKFMVYLQKENIIDESGMPKERFSAEFPKEGPSILRIQQVVRGDSAAYFCASSPVLSETQYFGPGTRLLVL.

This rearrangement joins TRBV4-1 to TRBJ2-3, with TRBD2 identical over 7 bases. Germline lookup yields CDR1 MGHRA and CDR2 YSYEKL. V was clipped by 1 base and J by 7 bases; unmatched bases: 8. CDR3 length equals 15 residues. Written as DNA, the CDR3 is TGCGCCAGCAGCCAAGTTGTCCAGCGGGACCATACGCAGTATTTT. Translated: CASSQVVQRDHTQYF.

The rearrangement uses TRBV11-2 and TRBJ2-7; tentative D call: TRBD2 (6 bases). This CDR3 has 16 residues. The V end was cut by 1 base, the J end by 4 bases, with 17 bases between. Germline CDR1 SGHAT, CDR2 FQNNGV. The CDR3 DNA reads TGTGCCAGCAGCTTAGGGCGGGGATCCGGGGCATACGAGCAGTACTTC. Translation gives CASSLGRGSGAYEQYF.

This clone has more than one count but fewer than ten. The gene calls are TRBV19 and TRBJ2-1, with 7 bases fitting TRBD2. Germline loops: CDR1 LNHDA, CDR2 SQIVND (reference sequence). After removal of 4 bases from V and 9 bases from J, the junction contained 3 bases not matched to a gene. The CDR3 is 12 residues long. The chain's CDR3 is CASSTSGIEQFF. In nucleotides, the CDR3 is TGTGCCAGTAGTACCAGCGGGATTGAGCAGTTCTTC. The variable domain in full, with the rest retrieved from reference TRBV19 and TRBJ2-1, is DGGITQSPKYLFRKEGQNVTLSCEQNLNHDAMYWYRQDPGQGLRLIYYSQIVNDFQKGDIAEGYSVSREKKESFPLTVTSAQKNPTAFYLCASSTSGIEQFFGPGTRLTVL.

Here the CDR3 reads CASSSTGPTEAFF. The CDR3, as DNA: TGCGCCAGCAGCTCGACAGGGCCCACTGAAGCTTTCTTT. The J gene is TRBJ1-1, the V gene TRBV5-1; 7 bases map to TRBD1. This CDR3 is 13 amino acids long. The V and J ends lost 3 bases and 4 bases, in that order; junction bases with no gene match: 3. CDR1 is SGHRS, CDR2 YFSETQ, per germline.

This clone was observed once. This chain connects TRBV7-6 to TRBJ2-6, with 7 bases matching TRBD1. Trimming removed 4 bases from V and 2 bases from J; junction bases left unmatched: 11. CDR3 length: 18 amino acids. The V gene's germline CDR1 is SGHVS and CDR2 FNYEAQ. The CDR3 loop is CASSYTAQGRTGANVLTF. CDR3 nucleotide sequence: TGTGCCAGCAGCTATACAGCACAGGGGAGAACTGGGGCCAACGTCCTGACTTTC.

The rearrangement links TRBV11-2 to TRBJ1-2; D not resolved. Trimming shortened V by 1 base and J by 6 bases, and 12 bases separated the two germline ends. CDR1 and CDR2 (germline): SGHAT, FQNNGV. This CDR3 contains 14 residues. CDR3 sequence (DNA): TGTGCCAGCAGCTTAGTAACCAGAGGACATGGCTACACCTTC. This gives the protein CASSLVTRGHGYTF.

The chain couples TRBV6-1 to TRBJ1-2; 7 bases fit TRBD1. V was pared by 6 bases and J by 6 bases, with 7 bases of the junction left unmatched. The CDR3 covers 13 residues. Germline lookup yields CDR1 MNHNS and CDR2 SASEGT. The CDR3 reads CASSDRQGDGYTF. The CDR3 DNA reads TGTGCCAGCAGCGATCGACAGGGCGATGGCTACACCTTC.

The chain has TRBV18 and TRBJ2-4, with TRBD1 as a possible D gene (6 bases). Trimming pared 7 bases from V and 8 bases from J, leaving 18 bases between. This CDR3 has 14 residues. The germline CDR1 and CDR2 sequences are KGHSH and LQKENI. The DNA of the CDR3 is TGTGCCAGCTTGACCAGTATGGACAGTGACATTCAGTACTTC. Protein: CASLTSMDSDIQYF.

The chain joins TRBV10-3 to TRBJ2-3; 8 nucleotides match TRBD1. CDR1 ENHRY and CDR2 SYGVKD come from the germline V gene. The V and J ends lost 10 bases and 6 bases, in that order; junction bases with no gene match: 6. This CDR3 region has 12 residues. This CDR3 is CATRTGKDTQYF. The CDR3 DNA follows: TGTGCCACAAGGACAGGGAAGGATACGCAGTATTTT.

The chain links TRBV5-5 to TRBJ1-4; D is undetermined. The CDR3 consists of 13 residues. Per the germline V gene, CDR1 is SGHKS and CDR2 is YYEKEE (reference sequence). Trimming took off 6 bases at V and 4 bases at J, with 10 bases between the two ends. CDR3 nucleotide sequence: TGTGCCAGCAACTTCGGGGTTAATGAAAAACTGTTTTTT. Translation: CASNFGVNEKLFF.

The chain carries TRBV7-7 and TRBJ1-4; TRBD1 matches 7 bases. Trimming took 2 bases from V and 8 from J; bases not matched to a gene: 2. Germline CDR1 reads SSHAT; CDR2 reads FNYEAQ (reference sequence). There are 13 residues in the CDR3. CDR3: CASSLNRGEKLFF. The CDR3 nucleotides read TGTGCCAGCAGCTTAAACAGGGGAGAAAAACTGTTTTTT.

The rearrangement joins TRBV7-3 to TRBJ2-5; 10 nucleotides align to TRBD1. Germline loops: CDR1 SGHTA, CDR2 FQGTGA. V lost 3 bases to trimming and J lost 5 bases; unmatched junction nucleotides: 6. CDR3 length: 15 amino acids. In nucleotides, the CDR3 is TGTGCCAGCAGCTTGGGGACAGGGGAGACGGAGACCCAGTACTTC. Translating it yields CASSLGTGETETQYF.

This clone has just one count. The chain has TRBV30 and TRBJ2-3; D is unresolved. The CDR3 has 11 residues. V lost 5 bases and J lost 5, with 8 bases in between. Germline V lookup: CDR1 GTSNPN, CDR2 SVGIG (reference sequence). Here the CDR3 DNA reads TGTGCCTGGGCGGAACGAGATACGCAGTATTTT. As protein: CAWAERDTQYF.

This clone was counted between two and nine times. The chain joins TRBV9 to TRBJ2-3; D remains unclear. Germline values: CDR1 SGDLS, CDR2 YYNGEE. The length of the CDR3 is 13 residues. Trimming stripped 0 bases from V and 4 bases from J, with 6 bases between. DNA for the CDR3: TGTGCCAGCAGCGTAGAGGCGGCAGATACGCAGTATTTT. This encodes CASSVEAADTQYF.

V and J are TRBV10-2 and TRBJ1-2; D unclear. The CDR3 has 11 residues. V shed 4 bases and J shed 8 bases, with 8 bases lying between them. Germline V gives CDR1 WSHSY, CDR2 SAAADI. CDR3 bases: TGCGCCAGCAGTGGGGCGGTGGGCTACACCTTC. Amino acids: CASSGAVGYTF.

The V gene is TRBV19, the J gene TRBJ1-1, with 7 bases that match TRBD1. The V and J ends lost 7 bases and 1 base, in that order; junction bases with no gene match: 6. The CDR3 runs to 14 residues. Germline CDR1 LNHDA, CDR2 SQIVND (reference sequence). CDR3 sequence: CASKTTGKNTEAFF. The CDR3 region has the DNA TGTGCCAGTAAAACGACAGGGAAGAACACTGAAGCTTTCTTT.

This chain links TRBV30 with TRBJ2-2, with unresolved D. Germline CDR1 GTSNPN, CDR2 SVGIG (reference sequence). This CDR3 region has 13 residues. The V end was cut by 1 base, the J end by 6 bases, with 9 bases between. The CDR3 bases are TGTGCCTGGAGTGCTAGTCGAGCCGGGGAGCTGTTTTTT. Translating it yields CAWSASRAGELFF.

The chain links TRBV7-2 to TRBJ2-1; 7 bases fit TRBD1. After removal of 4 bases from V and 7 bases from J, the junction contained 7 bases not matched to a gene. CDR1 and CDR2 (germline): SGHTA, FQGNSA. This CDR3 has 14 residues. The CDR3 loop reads CASSSSGTVNEQFF. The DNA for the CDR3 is TGTGCCAGCAGCTCCTCCGGGACAGTTAATGAGCAGTTCTTC.

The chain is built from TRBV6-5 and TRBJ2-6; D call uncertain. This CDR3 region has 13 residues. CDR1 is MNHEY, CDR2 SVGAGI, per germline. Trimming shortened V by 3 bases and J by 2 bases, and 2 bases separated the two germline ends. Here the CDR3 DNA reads TGTGCCAGCAGTTATACTGGGGCCAACGTCCTGACTTTC. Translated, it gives CASSYTGANVLTF.

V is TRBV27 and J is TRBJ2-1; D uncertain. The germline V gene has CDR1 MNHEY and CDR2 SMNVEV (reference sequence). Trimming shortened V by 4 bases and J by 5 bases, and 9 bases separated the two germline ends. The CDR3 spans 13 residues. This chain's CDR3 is CASSSYKDNEQFF. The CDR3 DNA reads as TGTGCCAGCAGTTCCTACAAGGACAATGAGCAGTTCTTC.

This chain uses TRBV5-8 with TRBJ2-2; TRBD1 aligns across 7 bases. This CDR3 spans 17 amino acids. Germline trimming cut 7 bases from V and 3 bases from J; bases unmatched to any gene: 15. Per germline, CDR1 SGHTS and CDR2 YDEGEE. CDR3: CASPRGRPIVDTGELFF. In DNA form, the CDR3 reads TGTGCCAGCCCGAGGGGGCGCCCTATAGTGGACACCGGGGAGCTGTTTTTT.

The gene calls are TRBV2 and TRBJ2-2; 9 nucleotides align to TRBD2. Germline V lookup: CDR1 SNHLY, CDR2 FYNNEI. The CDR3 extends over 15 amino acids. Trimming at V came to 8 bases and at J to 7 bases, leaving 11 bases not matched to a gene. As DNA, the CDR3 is TGTGCCAGCCGACGCGGGAGGGCGGATGGCGGGGAGCTGTTTTTT. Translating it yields CASRRGRADGGELFF.

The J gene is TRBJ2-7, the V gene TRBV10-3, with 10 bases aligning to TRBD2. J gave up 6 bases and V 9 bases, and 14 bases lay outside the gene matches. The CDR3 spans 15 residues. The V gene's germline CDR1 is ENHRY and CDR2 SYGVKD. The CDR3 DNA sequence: TGTGCCATTGGCGGGGCTAGCGGGAGCTTAGGCGAGCAGTACTTC. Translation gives CAIGGASGSLGEQYF.

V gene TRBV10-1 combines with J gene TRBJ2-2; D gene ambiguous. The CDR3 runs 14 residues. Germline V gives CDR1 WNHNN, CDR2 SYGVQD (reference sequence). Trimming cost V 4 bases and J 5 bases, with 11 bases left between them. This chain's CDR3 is CASSVATMTGELFF. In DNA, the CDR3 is TGCGCCAGCAGTGTGGCTACAATGACCGGGGAGCTGTTTTTT.

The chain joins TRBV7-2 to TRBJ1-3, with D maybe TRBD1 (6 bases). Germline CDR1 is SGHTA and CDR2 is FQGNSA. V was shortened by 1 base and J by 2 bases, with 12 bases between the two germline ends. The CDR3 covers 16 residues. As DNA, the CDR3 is TGTGCCAGCAGCTTAGATACAGGGAGGACTGGAAACACCATATATTTT. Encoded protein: CASSLDTGRTGNTIYF.

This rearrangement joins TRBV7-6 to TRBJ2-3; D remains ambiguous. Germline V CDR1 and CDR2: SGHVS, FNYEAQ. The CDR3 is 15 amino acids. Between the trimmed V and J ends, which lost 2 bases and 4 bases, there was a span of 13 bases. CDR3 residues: CASSLSPQTPDTQYF. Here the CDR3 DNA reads TGTGCCAGCAGCTTATCCCCCCAGACGCCAGATACGCAGTATTTT.

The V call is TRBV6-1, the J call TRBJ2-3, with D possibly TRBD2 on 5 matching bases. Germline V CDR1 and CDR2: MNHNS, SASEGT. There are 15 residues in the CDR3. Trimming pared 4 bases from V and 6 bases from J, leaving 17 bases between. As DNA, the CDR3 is TGTGCCAGCAGTGCTTGGCAGAGGGTTGTGGATACGCAGTATTTT. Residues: CASSAWQRVVDTQYF.

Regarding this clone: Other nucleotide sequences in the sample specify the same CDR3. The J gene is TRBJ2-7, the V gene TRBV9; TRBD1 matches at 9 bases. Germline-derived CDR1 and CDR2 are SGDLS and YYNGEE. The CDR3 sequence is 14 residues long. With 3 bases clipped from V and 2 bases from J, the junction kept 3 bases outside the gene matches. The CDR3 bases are TGTGCCAGCAGCGCGGGACAGGGAACCTACGAGCAGTACTTC. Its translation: CASSAGQGTYEQYF.